Shown below are 21 T cell receptor beta chains from a single sample sequenced in a study of blood T cell repertoires in COVID-19. The table came from immunoSEQ multiplex PCR; TCRdb's copy has only in-frame clones and leaves some out. The table shows about 160,000 clones, with more than 60% occurring only once. The source material was peripheral blood. The receptor source for this set is a man aged 55 to 70 with acute or convalescent COVID-19.

Only one count was recorded for this clone. CDR3 region: CASSYAGEPLHF. CDR3 nucleotides: TGTGCCAGCAGTTATGCAGGGGAACCCCTCCACTTT. V gene TRBV6-5 combines with J gene TRBJ1-6; D may be TRBD1 (6 bases). The length of the CDR3 is 12 residues. CDR1 and CDR2 (germline): MNHEY, SVGAGI. The V gene lost 3 bases and the J gene lost 12 bases, with 9 bases spanning the gap.

The gene calls are TRBV6-6 and TRBJ1-1, with D uncertain. This CDR3 is 14 amino acids long. The germline V and J ends were trimmed by 0 bases and 4 bases, with 9 bases remaining between them. Germline V lookup: CDR1 MNHNY, CDR2 SVGAGI (reference sequence). This CDR3 reads CASSYSSGGTEAFF. The DNA of the CDR3 is TGTGCCAGCAGTTACTCGAGCGGCGGCACTGAAGCTTTCTTT.

The V call is TRBV13, the J call TRBJ1-1; no firm D call. The germline V and J ends were trimmed by 5 bases and 5 bases, with 12 bases remaining between them. This CDR3 spans 13 amino acids. Germline CDR1 reads PRHDT; CDR2 reads FYEKMQ (reference sequence). CDR3 amino acids: CASSPTRGTEAFF. The CDR3 DNA sequence: TGTGCCAGCAGCCCGACCCGAGGAACTGAAGCTTTCTTT.

The chain uses TRBV7-2 and TRBJ1-2, with 8 nucleotides matching TRBD1. The CDR3 loop spans 15 amino acids. Losses at the gene ends were 1 base for V and 6 bases for J; bases not matched to a gene: 7. Looked up from germline, CDR1 is SGHTA and CDR2 is FQGNSA. The CDR3 protein is CASSLVPGGSNGYTF. In nucleotides, the CDR3 is TGTGCCAGCAGCTTAGTGCCAGGGGGCTCCAATGGCTACACCTTC. Drawing the rest from reference TRBV7-2 and TRBJ1-2, the complete variable domain is GAGVSQSPSNKVTEKGKDVELRCDPISGHTALYWYRQSLGQGLEFLIYFQGNSAPDKSGLPSDRFSAERTGGSVSTLTIQRTQQEDSAVYLCASSLVPGGSNGYTFGSGTRLTVV.

A note on this clone: This may come from a read error, since a much larger clone is one base off. The genes are TRBV28 and TRBJ2-6; the D gene is possibly TRBD1 (5 bases). Per germline, CDR1 MDHEN and CDR2 SYDVKM. CDR3 size: 16 residues. The germline V and J ends were trimmed by 6 bases and 0 bases, with 12 bases remaining between them. The CDR3 is CASSKGSFSGANVLTF. As DNA, the CDR3 is TGTGCCAGCAGCAAGGGGTCTTTCTCTGGGGCCAACGTCCTGACTTTC.

The gene calls are TRBV2 and TRBJ2-1; D may be TRBD2 (5 bases). The CDR3 spans 13 residues. Trimming left V 6 bases short and J 1 base short, with 7 bases between. From germline, CDR1 is SNHLY and CDR2 FYNNEI. In nucleotides, the CDR3 is TGTGCCAGCAGCTCGGGATCCTACAATGAGCAGTTCTTC. Protein sequence: CASSSGSYNEQFF.

J is TRBJ1-6 and V is TRBV19, with D possibly being TRBD1 (6 bases). Germline CDR1 LNHDA, CDR2 SQIVND (reference sequence). The CDR3 runs to 16 residues. Trimming removed 4 bases from V and 10 bases from J, with 20 bases in between. CDR3 in amino acids: CASSTTGTNKLSPLHF. The CDR3 coding sequence is TGTGCCAGTAGTACGACCGGGACAAACAAGTTGTCACCCCTCCACTTT.

The V call is TRBV12-3 or TRBV12-4, the J call TRBJ2-3; maybe TRBD2 (6 bases). CDR3 size: 12 residues. V was pared by 6 bases and J by 6 bases, with 10 bases between. The chain's CDR3 is CASSRAGDTQYF. CDR3 DNA: TGTGCCAGCAGCCGCGCGGGGGATACGCAGTATTTT.

This chain uses TRBV7-2 with TRBJ2-1; TRBD2 aligns across 9 bases. The J segment lost 4 bases and the V segment lost 5 bases, leaving 6 bases of the junction unmatched. The germline V gene encodes CDR1 SGHTA and CDR2 FQGNSA. CDR3 length equals 15 residues. Written as DNA, the CDR3 is TGTGCCAGCAGCCGGACTAGCGAAGGGTACAATGAGCAGTTCTTC. Encoded protein: CASSRTSEGYNEQFF.

This chain connects TRBV19 to TRBJ1-5, with a tentative D call TRBD1 (6 bases). This CDR3 is built from 16 residues. Germline CDR1 LNHDA, CDR2 SQIVND (reference sequence). Trimming cost V 3 bases and J 7 bases, with 19 bases left between them. Here the CDR3 DNA reads TGTGCCAGTAGTATGAGGGACATACATTCGGGGCAGCCCCAGCATTTT. Its translation: CASSMRDIHSGQPQHF.

J is TRBJ1-3 and V is TRBV5-1; D may be TRBD1 (5 bases). V lost 4 bases and J 4 bases, leaving 15 bases between the germline ends. Germline V CDR1 and CDR2: SGHRS, YFSETQ. The CDR3 loop spans 15 amino acids. Written as DNA, the CDR3 is TGCGCCAGCAGCCCCACAGGCAGGGCCGGAAACACCATATATTTT. Translating gives CASSPTGRAGNTIYF. The full variable domain, with the rest looked up from reference TRBV5-1 and TRBJ1-3, is KAGVTQTPRYLIKTRGQQVTLSCSPISGHRSVSWYQQTPGQGLQFLFEYFSETQRNKGNFPGRFSGRQFSNSRSEMNVSTLELGDSALYLCASSPTGRAGNTIYFGEGSWLTVV.

The gene calls are TRBV19 and TRBJ1-1; D unclear. The V gene's germline CDR1 is LNHDA and CDR2 SQIVND (reference sequence). This CDR3 region has 13 residues. V was shortened by 1 base and J by 0 bases, with 3 bases between the two germline ends. CDR3 in DNA: TGTGCCAGTAGTATAGCGGTGAACACTGAAGCTTTCTTT. It encodes CASSIAVNTEAFF.

The V call is TRBV7-3, the J call TRBJ1-1, with 8 bases fitting TRBD1. Trimming removed 2 bases from V and 3 bases from J; junction bases left unmatched: 14. In germline, CDR1 is SGHTA, CDR2 FQGTGA. This CDR3 comprises 18 residues. The CDR3 is CASSLAAGGIVADTEAFF. The CDR3 region has the DNA TGTGCCAGCAGCTTAGCGGCAGGGGGCATCGTAGCGGACACTGAAGCTTTCTTT.

The V and J genes are TRBV7-2 and TRBJ1-1; possible D gene TRBD1, 6 bases. V lost 1 base, J lost 5 bases, and 14 bases lay in between. The CDR3 length is 15 residues. Germline CDR1 and CDR2: SGHTA and FQGNSA. Written as DNA, the CDR3 is TGTGCCAGCAGCTTAGATGGGGACAAGGGGACTGAAGCTTTCTTT. Translating gives CASSLDGDKGTEAFF.

This clone was observed a few times. The chain has TRBV30 and TRBJ2-7; 8 nucleotides line up with TRBD2. Per germline, CDR1 GTSNPN and CDR2 SVGIG (reference sequence). Losses at the gene ends were 2 bases for V and 5 bases for J; bases not matched to a gene: 5. CDR3 length: 13 amino acids. CDR3 nucleotides: TGTGCCTGGAGTCGGGGGGGAGTCAACGAGCAGTACTTC. This codes for CAWSRGGVNEQYF.

This sequence joins TRBV14 and TRBJ1-2; the D is unclear. The germline CDR1 and CDR2 sequences are SGHDN and FVKESK. This CDR3 has 12 amino acids. Trimming stripped 4 bases from V and 0 bases from J, with 3 bases between. The CDR3 region is CASSLSNYGYTF. The DNA of the CDR3 is TGTGCCAGCAGCCTATCTAACTATGGCTACACCTTC.

This clone has more than one count but fewer than ten. This rearrangement joins TRBV9 to TRBJ2-3, with TRBD2 matching over 15 bases. Trimming cost V 4 bases and J 3 bases; bases outside gene matches: 6. Germline V gene lookup returns CDR1 SGDLS and CDR2 YYNGEE. The CDR3 runs 17 residues. CDR3 protein: CASSPGLAGGPTDTQYF. For the CDR3, the DNA is TGTGCCAGCAGCCCCGGACTAGCGGGGGGGCCGACAGATACGCAGTATTTT.

The J gene is TRBJ1-1, the V gene TRBV5-4; TRBD1 matches 11 bases. CDR3 size: 17 residues. The germline CDR1 and CDR2 sequences are SGHNT and YYREEE (reference sequence). V was pared by 3 bases and J by 0 bases, with 7 bases of the junction left unmatched. The CDR3 DNA sequence: TGTGCCAGCAGCTCGCCCGGACAGGGGGCAATGAACACTGAAGCTTTCTTT. Its translation: CASSSPGQGAMNTEAFF.

The chain joins TRBV30 to TRBJ2-3; the D gene is possibly TRBD2 (5 bases). The germline CDR1 and CDR2 sequences are GTSNPN and SVGIG (reference sequence). Trimming took 5 bases from V and 3 from J, leaving 15 bases between them. The CDR3 length is 14 residues. The CDR3 region has the DNA TGTGCCTGGGTCGAGGGCGGCGGGACAGATACGCAGTATTTT. This encodes CAWVEGGGTDTQYF.

DNA of the CDR3: TGTGCCAGCAGCTTAGATTCCGTGTATAATTCACCCCTCCACTTT. As protein: CASSLDSVYNSPLHF. The chain couples TRBV11-2 to TRBJ1-6; D ambiguous. Trimming removed 0 bases from V and 4 bases from J, with 7 bases in between. The CDR3 length is 15 residues. Germline V gene sequence: CDR1 SGHAT, CDR2 FQNNGV.

The J gene is TRBJ1-4, the V gene TRBV5-6; no definite D call. The CDR3 is 12 amino acids. V lost 1 base, J lost 7 bases, and 5 bases lay in between. Germline CDR1 is SGHDT and CDR2 is YYEEEE. The CDR3 DNA follows: TGTGCCAGCAGCTTGTATAGTGAAAAACTGTTTTTT. This translates into CASSLYSEKLFF.